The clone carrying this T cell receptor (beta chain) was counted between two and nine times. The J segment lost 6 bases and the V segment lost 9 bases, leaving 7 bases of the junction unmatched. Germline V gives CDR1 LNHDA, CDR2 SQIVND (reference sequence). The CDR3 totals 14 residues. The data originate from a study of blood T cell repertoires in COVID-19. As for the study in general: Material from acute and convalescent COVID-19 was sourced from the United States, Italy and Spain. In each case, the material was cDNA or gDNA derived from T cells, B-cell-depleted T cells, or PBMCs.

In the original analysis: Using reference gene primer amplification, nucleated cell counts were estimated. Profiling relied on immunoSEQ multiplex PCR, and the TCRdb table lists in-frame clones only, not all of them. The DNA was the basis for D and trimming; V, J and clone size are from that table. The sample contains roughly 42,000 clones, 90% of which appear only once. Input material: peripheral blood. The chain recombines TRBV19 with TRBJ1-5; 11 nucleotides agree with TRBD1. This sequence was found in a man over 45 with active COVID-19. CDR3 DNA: TGTGCCAGACAAGGACAGGGGGCCTTTCAGCCCCAGCATTTT. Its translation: CARQGQGAFQPQHF.